The 5 T cell receptor beta chains presented below share a single source sample, sequenced in a study of patients and donors after allogeneic stem cell transplantation. MiXCR, run by TCRdb on the RT-PCR reads, gives a single entry per CDR3 protein. The data contain over 150,000 distinct CDR3 sequences, about 29% of them seen just once; the ten biggest clones take up approximately 3.5%. Sequenced material: blood, either unsorted or a sorted T cell fraction (not recorded which). These TCRs come from a human donor who was either an allogeneic HSCT recipient or a stem cell or donor lymphocyte infusion donor (not recorded which). It is not recorded whose cells these are; they may come from a transplant donor.

This chain uses TRBV4-1 with TRBJ1-6, with 8 bases aligning to TRBD1. V lost 0 bases to trimming and J lost 10 bases; unmatched junction nucleotides: 5. The V gene's germline CDR1 is MGHRA and CDR2 YSYEKL. The CDR3 consists of 15 residues. CDR3 region: CASSQDGQGVSPLHF. CDR3 nucleotide sequence: TGCGCCAGCAGCCAAGATGGACAGGGTGTCTCACCCCTCCACTTT.

The J gene is TRBJ2-1, the V gene TRBV6-2 or TRBV6-3; 10 bases are a match to TRBD1. The V and J ends lost 2 bases and 10 bases, in that order; junction bases with no gene match: 5. Germline values: CDR1 MNHEY, CDR2 SVGEGT. This CDR3 has 14 amino acids. The CDR3 region is CASSYTGTGVEQFF. The CDR3 nucleotides read TGTGCCAGCAGTTACACCGGGACAGGGGTGGAGCAGTTCTTC.

V usage is TRBV12-3 or TRBV12-4 and J usage is TRBJ1-1; possible D gene TRBD1, 5 bases. The CDR3 is 13 residues long. V was clipped by 6 bases and J by 4 bases, with 12 bases between them. The CDR3 DNA sequence: TGTGCCAGCAGAGTTCAGGGAATCACTGAAGCTTTCTTT. This translates into CASRVQGITEAFF.

This chain links TRBV5-1 with TRBJ1-1; D not resolved. V lost 5 bases to trimming and J lost 3 bases, with 14 bases between them. The germline V gene has CDR1 SGHRS and CDR2 YFSETQ. The CDR3 is 14 amino acids. This CDR3 reads CASSFRDTYTEAFF. Written as DNA, the CDR3 is TGCGCCAGCAGTTTCAGAGACACGTACACTGAAGCTTTCTTT.

V usage is TRBV28 and J usage is TRBJ1-6; D perhaps matches TRBD1 (5 bases). V dropped 8 bases and J dropped 17 bases, with 25 bases sitting between them. Germline CDR1 and CDR2: MDHEN and SYDVKM. This CDR3 region has 14 residues. CDR3 sequence (DNA): TGTGCCAGCGCCCAGGGAGGGCTTCGAGGCGGATTCCACTTT. This gives the protein CASAQGGLRGGFHF. The entire variable domain, with the rest obtained from reference TRBV28 and TRBJ1-6, is as follows: DVKVTQSSRYLVKRTGEKVFLECVQDMDHENMFWYRQDPGLGLRLIYFSYDVKMKEKGDIPEGYSVSREKKERFSLILESASTNQTSMYLCASAQGGLRGGFHFGNGTRLTVT.